The 28 T cell receptor beta chains presented below share a single source sample, sequenced in a study of human T cells and chemical hapten exposure. Time point of the sample: patch test 1, 2 weeks after DPC sensitization. Treatment specified: therapeutic diphenylcyclopropenone sensitization with weekly scalp DPC. Each CDR3 protein gets one entry after TCRdb re-called the RACE reads with MiXCR. The table records 55,000 to 85,000 distinct CDR3 sequences, more than 8% of them present only once. Sequenced material: whole blood, taken in connection with sensitization to the hapten diphenylcyclopropenone (DPC). The receptors were gathered from a woman in her forties with alopecia areata. Some clones in this sample may be carry-over from other donors' samples.

The sample holds many counts of this clonotype. The chain joins TRBV10-3 to TRBJ1-1; the match to TRBD1 covers 7 bases. CDR1 and CDR2 from the germline V gene are ENHRY and SYGVKD. V was pared by 5 bases and J by 0 bases, with 3 bases of the junction left unmatched. The CDR3 runs to 14 residues. This CDR3 reads CAISQGQLNTEAFF. CDR3 nucleotide sequence: TGTGCCATCAGTCAGGGACAGTTGAACACTGAAGCTTTCTTT.

This clonotype was observed many times. CDR3 loop: CSVQGQGLFNGYTF. In DNA, the CDR3 is TGCAGCGTTCAAGGACAGGGCCTTTTCAACGGCTACACCTTC. The chain combines TRBV29-1 with TRBJ1-2; the match to TRBD1 covers 8 bases. The CDR3 contains 14 residues. Trimming cost V 5 bases and J 8 bases; bases outside gene matches: 13. Germline CDR1 reads SQVTM; CDR2 reads ANQGSEA. Supplemented by reference TRBV29-1 and TRBJ1-2, the full variable domain reads SAVISQKPSRDICQRGTSLTIQCQVDSQVTMMFWYRQQPGQSLTLIATANQGSEATYESGFVIDKFPISRPNLTFSTLTVSNMSPEDSSIYLCSVQGQGLFNGYTFGSGTRLTVV.

This clonotype was counted many times. The rearrangement links TRBV20-1 to TRBJ2-1; the match to TRBD2 covers 11 bases. Per germline, CDR1 DFQATT and CDR2 SNEGSKA (reference sequence). V was clipped by 5 bases and J by 3 bases; unmatched bases: 6. This CDR3 region has 15 residues. CDR3 region: CSADDGTSGYNEQFF. CDR3 coding DNA: TGCAGTGCTGACGACGGGACTAGCGGCTACAATGAGCAGTTCTTC.

This clonotype has ten or more counts. The chain recombines TRBV29-1 with TRBJ2-1; possible D gene TRBD2, 7 bases. Germline V lookup: CDR1 SQVTM, CDR2 ANQGSEA. With 4 bases removed from V and 1 base from J, the gap between germline ends came to 20 bases. This CDR3 contains 17 residues. As DNA, the CDR3 is TGCAGCGTTGCTACCCGTGGGGGGGCCGGTTCCTACAATGAGCAGTTCTTC. This gives the protein CSVATRGGAGSYNEQFF.

This clonotype was found many times. The V and J genes are TRBV3-1 and TRBJ2-3; D is ambiguous. Trimming removed 1 base at V and 5 bases at J, with 13 bases between. Germline values: CDR1 LGHDT, CDR2 YNNKEL (reference sequence). CDR3 length: 15 amino acids. CDR3 DNA sequence: TGTGCCAGCAGCCAAGCCTTCCCAGCGAGAGATACGCAGTATTTT. Translated: CASSQAFPARDTQYF.

This clonotype was seen many times. J is TRBJ2-3 and V is TRBV7-2; D is possibly TRBD1 (6 bases). Looked up from germline, CDR1 is SGHTA and CDR2 is FQGNSA. The CDR3 covers 14 residues. The germline V and J ends were trimmed by 6 bases and 4 bases, with 14 bases remaining between them. The CDR3 DNA sequence: TGTGCCAGCAGACAGGGCCAGACGGCAGATACGCAGTATTTT. Protein: CASRQGQTADTQYF. The variable domain in full, completed from reference TRBV7-2 and TRBJ2-3, reads GAGVSQSPSNKVTEKGKDVELRCDPISGHTALYWYRQSLGQGLEFLIYFQGNSAPDKSGLPSDRFSAERTGGSVSTLTIQRTQQEDSAVYLCASRQGQTADTQYFGPGTRLTVL.

This clonotype was observed many times. The gene calls are TRBV19 and TRBJ2-6; unclear D gene. V shed 3 bases and J shed 3 bases, with 3 bases lying between them. CDR1 is LNHDA and CDR2 is SQIVND in the germline V gene (reference sequence). The CDR3 is 13 residues long. In DNA, the CDR3 is TGTGCCAGTAGTATGTTTGGGGCCAACGTCCTGACTTTC. Translation: CASSMFGANVLTF.

This clonotype has at least ten counts. The V gene is TRBV5-1, the J gene TRBJ1-1, with D maybe TRBD1 (6 bases). Trimming took off 3 bases at V and 1 base at J, with 16 bases between the two ends. In germline, CDR1 is SGHRS, CDR2 YFSETQ. CDR3 length equals 16 residues. The CDR3 here is CASSSKGVGTNTEAFF. The DNA of the CDR3 is TGCGCCAGCAGCTCAAAGGGGGTAGGGACGAACACTGAAGCTTTCTTT. The full variable domain, its missing parts supplied by reference TRBV5-1 and TRBJ1-1, is KAGVTQTPRYLIKTRGQQVTLSCSPISGHRSVSWYQQTPGQGLQFLFEYFSETQRNKGNFPGRFSGRQFSNSRSEMNVSTLELGDSALYLCASSSKGVGTNTEAFFGQGTRLTVV.

This clonotype was observed at least ten times. J is TRBJ2-2 and V is TRBV5-4; D is unresolved. The germline V gene has CDR1 SGHNT and CDR2 YYREEE (reference sequence). V lost 4 bases to trimming and J lost 6 bases, with 19 bases between them. This CDR3 contains 16 residues. CDR3 amino acids: CASSPYGQPSAGELFF. CDR3 coding DNA: TGTGCCAGCAGCCCTTACGGGCAGCCTTCCGCCGGGGAGCTGTTTTTT.

The rearrangement uses TRBV5-1 and TRBJ2-5, with 7 positions matching TRBD2. The junction had 4 bases not matched to a gene; V was cut back by 3 bases and J by 5 bases. The CDR3 covers 13 residues. Germline V gene sequence: CDR1 SGHRS, CDR2 YFSETQ. For the CDR3, the DNA is TGCGCCAGCAGCTCGGGAGGTGGGGAGACCCAGTACTTC. As protein: CASSSGGGETQYF. Filled out from reference TRBV5-1 and TRBJ2-5, the complete variable domain reads KAGVTQTPRYLIKTRGQQVTLSCSPISGHRSVSWYQQTPGQGLQFLFEYFSETQRNKGNFPGRFSGRQFSNSRSEMNVSTLELGDSALYLCASSSGGGETQYFGPGTRLLVL.

This clonotype was picked up many times. V gene TRBV2 combines with J gene TRBJ2-7, with 11 bases identical to TRBD1. Germline V CDR1 and CDR2: SNHLY, FYNNEI. CDR3 length: 15 amino acids. J was trimmed by 2 bases and V by 6 bases; bases with no gene match: 6. The CDR3 DNA sequence: TGTGCCAGCAGCGATGGGACAGGGGGACCCTACGAGCAGTACTTC. As protein: CASSDGTGGPYEQYF.

This clonotype has at least ten counts. The rearrangement uses TRBV4-3 and TRBJ1-2; D is ambiguous. The CDR3 spans 19 residues. V lost 4 bases, J lost 3 bases, and 27 bases lay in between. Germline CDR1 and CDR2: LGHNA and YSLEER. The CDR3 loop reads CASSPNSKGQVHRDYGYTF. The CDR3 DNA sequence: TGCGCCAGCAGCCCGAACTCAAAAGGTCAGGTTCACCGGGACTATGGCTACACCTTC.

With regard to this clonotype: A read error is likely, as this CDR3 ends without the conserved phenylalanine or tryptophan. V is TRBV28 and J is TRBJ1-5; D uncertain. V dropped 4 bases and J dropped 7 bases, with 17 bases sitting between them. Germline CDR1 is MDHEN and CDR2 is SYDVKM. The CDR3 extends over 15 amino acids. CDR3 bases: TGTGCCAGCAGTTCCCGGAGGACCCCTCGGCAGCCCCAGCATCTT. It codes for CASSSRRTPRQPQHL.

Many counts were recorded for this clonotype. This rearrangement joins TRBV9 to TRBJ1-6; D is ambiguous. The CDR3 length is 16 residues. The V gene lost 4 bases and the J gene lost 7 bases, with 18 bases spanning the gap. Germline loops: CDR1 SGDLS, CDR2 YYNGEE. CDR3 amino acids: CASSSLPGSGNSPLHF. DNA for the CDR3: TGTGCCAGCAGCTCTTTGCCGGGGAGCGGAAATTCACCCCTCCACTTT.

Worth noting for this clonotype: A read error is possible here, since a much larger clone lies one base away. The chain uses TRBV20-1 and TRBJ1-1; D is uncertain. CDR1 DFQATT and CDR2 SNEGSKA come from the germline V gene (reference sequence). The CDR3 consists of 13 residues. The CDR3 reads CGARDGRGTEAFF. Written as DNA, the CDR3 is TGCGGTGCTAGAGATGGGCGGGGCACTGAAGCTTTCTTT.

The chain employs TRBV11-2 and TRBJ2-6, with TRBD1 matching 7 bases. The CDR3 extends over 16 amino acids. Germline V gives CDR1 SGHAT, CDR2 FQNNGV. The V gene end was trimmed by 3 bases and the J gene end by 3 bases; junction bases not matched to a gene: 5. The CDR3 DNA sequence: TGTGCCAGCAGCTTGGACAGGCAAGATGGGGCCAACGTCCTGACTTTC. It specifies CASSLDRQDGANVLTF.

This clonotype was recorded at least ten times. Relative to the germline gene, one junction end is altered; a read error may explain this. As DNA, the CDR3 is TGCAGTGCTGGAGACAGGGGAGAGACCCAGTACTTC. Protein sequence: CSAGDRGETQYF. The chain is built from TRBV20-1 and TRBJ2-5; TRBD1 matches 8 bases. This CDR3 region has 12 residues. Germline lookup yields CDR1 DFQATT and CDR2 SNEGSKA (reference sequence).

This clonotype came up many times. The chain combines TRBV7-9 with TRBJ2-2, with 9 bases that match TRBD2. V shed 4 bases and J 3 bases; nucleotides not matched to a gene: 6. CDR1 is SEHNR and CDR2 is FQNEAQ in the germline V gene (reference sequence). The CDR3 is made up of 16 amino acids. In DNA form, the CDR3 reads TGTGCCAGCAGCTCAAGTAGCGGGGGTGACACCGGGGAGCTGTTTTTT. It yields the protein CASSSSSGGDTGELFF.

This clonotype appeared many times. The chain carries TRBV11-3 and TRBJ2-6, with 11 positions matching TRBD1. CDR1 and CDR2 from the germline V gene are SGHNT and YENEEA. CDR3 length equals 17 residues. Losses at the gene ends were 5 bases for V and 1 base for J; bases not matched to a gene: 4. CDR3 region: CASSPGQGVSGANVLTF. Here the CDR3 DNA reads TGTGCCAGCAGCCCGGGACAGGGGGTATCTGGGGCCAACGTCCTGACTTTC.

The chain is built from TRBV3-1 and TRBJ1-6; tentative D call: TRBD1 (5 bases). Deletions cut 3 bases from V and 5 bases from J, with 8 bases between. Germline loops: CDR1 LGHDT, CDR2 YNNKEL (reference sequence). CDR3 length equals 14 residues. As DNA, the CDR3 is TGTGCCAGCAGCCAGGGAGGGGATAATTCACCCCTCCACTTT. Translation gives CASSQGGDNSPLHF.

This clonotype was detected many times. The chain carries TRBV6-1 and TRBJ1-4, with a weak D call TRBD1 (5 bases). V was clipped by 6 bases and J by 5 bases, with 16 bases between them. The CDR3 is made up of 15 amino acids. CDR1 is MNHNS and CDR2 is SASEGT in the germline V gene. CDR3 DNA: TGTGCCAGCAGACAGTACGACAGCCCGAATGAAAAACTGTTTTTT. Its protein product is CASRQYDSPNEKLFF.

This clonotype has at least ten counts. The chain links TRBV7-6 to TRBJ2-1, with D hard to call. The CDR3 extends over 14 amino acids. Trimming cost V 1 base and J 5 bases, with 9 bases left between them. CDR1 is SGHVS and CDR2 is FNYEAQ in the germline V gene. Here the CDR3 DNA reads TGTGCCAGCAGCTTAGAACACGACAACAATGAGCAGTTCTTC. Translating it yields CASSLEHDNNEQFF.

This clonotype occurred many times. This chain connects TRBV4-3 to TRBJ2-1, with 13 bases fitting TRBD2. V lost 4 bases, J lost 5 bases, and 8 bases stayed unmatched. CDR1 is LGHNA and CDR2 is YSLEER in the germline V gene. CDR3 length: 17 residues. CDR3 sequence: CASSRGLAGTGDNEQFF. The CDR3 region has the DNA TGCGCCAGCAGCCGGGGACTAGCGGGAACGGGTGACAATGAGCAGTTCTTC.

In its sample, this clonotype was seen many times. The V call is TRBV27, the J call TRBJ2-1, with 8 bases matching TRBD2. Germline loops: CDR1 MNHEY, CDR2 SMNVEV (reference sequence). The CDR3 consists of 15 residues. Trimming at V came to 8 bases and at J to 6 bases, leaving 12 bases not matched to a gene. CDR3 residues: CASATYGGGLNEQFF. The CDR3 region has the DNA TGTGCCAGCGCCACATACGGGGGGGGACTCAATGAGCAGTTCTTC.

There are many counts of this clonotype. The J gene is TRBJ2-1, the V gene TRBV7-8; 10 nucleotides match TRBD2. The CDR3 sequence is 16 residues long. Per germline, CDR1 SGHVS and CDR2 FQNEAQ. The J segment lost 8 bases and the V segment lost 1 base, leaving 8 bases of the junction unmatched. CDR3 protein: CASSLVIQRGGYEQFF. The CDR3 nucleotides read TGTGCCAGCAGCTTAGTCATCCAGCGGGGGGGGTATGAGCAGTTCTTC. The whole variable domain, remainder taken from reference TRBV7-8 and TRBJ2-1, is GAGVSQSPRYKVAKRGQDVALRCDPISGHVSLFWYQQALGQGPEFLTYFQNEAQLDKSGLPSDRFFAERPEGSVSTLKIQRTQQEDSAVYLCASSLVIQRGGYEQFFGPGTRLTVL.

This clonotype was seen more than once but under ten times. The gene calls are TRBV7-9 and TRBJ2-3; unclear D gene. Germline loops: CDR1 SEHNR, CDR2 FQNEAQ (reference sequence). This CDR3 contains 14 residues. V lost 4 bases and J lost 2, with 10 bases in between. The CDR3 loop reads CASSSTFNTDTQYF. The DNA of the CDR3 is TGTGCCAGCAGCTCAACCTTTAACACAGATACGCAGTATTTT.

The rearrangement links TRBV12-3 or TRBV12-4 to TRBJ1-6; perhaps TRBD1 as D (6 bases). There are 14 residues in the CDR3. V was clipped by 5 bases and J by 9 bases, with 14 bases between them. The DNA of the CDR3 is TGTGCCAGCAGTCCCCACAGGGAGGGTTCACCCCTCCACTTT. Its translation: CASSPHREGSPLHF.

This clonotype was observed a handful of times. The rearrangement uses TRBV18 and TRBJ1-5, with D tentatively TRBD1 (5 bases). CDR1 is KGHSH and CDR2 is LQKENI in the germline V gene. CDR3 size: 17 residues. V was trimmed by 0 bases and J by 3 bases, leaving 15 bases between them. The CDR3: CASSPPLIGRANQPQHF. In DNA, the CDR3 is TGTGCCAGCTCACCACCATTAATAGGCAGGGCCAATCAGCCCCAGCATTTT.